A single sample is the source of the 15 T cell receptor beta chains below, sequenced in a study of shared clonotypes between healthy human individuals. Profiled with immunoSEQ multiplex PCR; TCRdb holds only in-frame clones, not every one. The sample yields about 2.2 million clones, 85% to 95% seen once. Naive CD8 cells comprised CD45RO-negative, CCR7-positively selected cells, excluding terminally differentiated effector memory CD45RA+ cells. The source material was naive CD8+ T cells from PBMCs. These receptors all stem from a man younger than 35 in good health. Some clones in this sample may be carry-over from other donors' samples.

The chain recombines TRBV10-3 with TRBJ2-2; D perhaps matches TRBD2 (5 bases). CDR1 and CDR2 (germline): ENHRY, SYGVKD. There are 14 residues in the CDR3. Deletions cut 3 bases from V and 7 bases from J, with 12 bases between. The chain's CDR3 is CAISDSPGDGELFF. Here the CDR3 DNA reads TGTGCCATCAGTGACTCACCCGGGGACGGGGAGCTGTTTTTT.

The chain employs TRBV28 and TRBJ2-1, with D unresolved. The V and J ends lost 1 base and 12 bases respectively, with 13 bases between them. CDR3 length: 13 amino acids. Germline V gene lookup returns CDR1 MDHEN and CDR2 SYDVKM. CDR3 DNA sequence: TGTGCCAGCAGTTTATCCCCCCGACTTGTGCAGTTCTTC. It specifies CASSLSPRLVQFF.

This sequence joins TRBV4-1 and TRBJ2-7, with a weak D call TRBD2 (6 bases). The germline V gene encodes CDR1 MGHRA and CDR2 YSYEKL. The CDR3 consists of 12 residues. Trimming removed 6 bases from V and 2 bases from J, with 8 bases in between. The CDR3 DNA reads TGCGCCAGCAGGGGGGGAACCTACGAGCAGTACTTC. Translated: CASRGGTYEQYF.

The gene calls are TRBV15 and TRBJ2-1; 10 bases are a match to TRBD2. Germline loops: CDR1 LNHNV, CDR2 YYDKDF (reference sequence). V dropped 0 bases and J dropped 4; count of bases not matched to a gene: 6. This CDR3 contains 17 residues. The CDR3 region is CATSRDRRTSGYNEQFF. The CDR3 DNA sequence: TGTGCCACCAGCAGAGATAGAAGGACTAGCGGTTACAATGAGCAGTTCTTC. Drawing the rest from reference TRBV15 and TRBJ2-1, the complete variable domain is DAMVIQNPRYQVTQFGKPVTLSCSQTLNHNVMYWYQQKSSQAPKLLFHYYDKDFNNEADTPDNFQSRRPNTSFCFLDIRSPGLGDTAMYLCATSRDRRTSGYNEQFFGPGTRLTVL.

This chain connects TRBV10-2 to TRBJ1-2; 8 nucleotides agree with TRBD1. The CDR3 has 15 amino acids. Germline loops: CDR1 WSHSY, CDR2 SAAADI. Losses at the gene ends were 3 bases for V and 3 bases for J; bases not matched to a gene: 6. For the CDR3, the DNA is TGCGCCAGCAGTGAACCGACAGGGGACGACTATGGCTACACCTTC. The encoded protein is CASSEPTGDDYGYTF.

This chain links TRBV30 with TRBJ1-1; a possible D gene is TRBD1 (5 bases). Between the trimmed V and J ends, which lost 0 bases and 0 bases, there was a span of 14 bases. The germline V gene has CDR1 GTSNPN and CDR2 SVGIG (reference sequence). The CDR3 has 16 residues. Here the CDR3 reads CAWSVLTDEMNTEAFF. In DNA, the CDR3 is TGTGCCTGGAGTGTACTGACAGACGAGATGAACACTGAAGCTTTCTTT.

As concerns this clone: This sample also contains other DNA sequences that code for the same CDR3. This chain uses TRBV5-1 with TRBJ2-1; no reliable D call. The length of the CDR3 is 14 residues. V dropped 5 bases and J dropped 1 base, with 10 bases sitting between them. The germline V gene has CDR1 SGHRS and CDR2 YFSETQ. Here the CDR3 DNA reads TGCGCCAGCAGTTCCGGCGGATCCTACAATGAGCAGTTCTTC. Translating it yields CASSSGGSYNEQFF.

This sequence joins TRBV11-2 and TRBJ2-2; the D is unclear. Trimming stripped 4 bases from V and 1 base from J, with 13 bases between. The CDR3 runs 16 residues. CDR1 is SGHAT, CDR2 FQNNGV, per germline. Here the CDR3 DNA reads TGTGCCAGCAGCTCGTGGACGGAGTTGAACACCGGGGAGCTGTTTTTT. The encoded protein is CASSSWTELNTGELFF.

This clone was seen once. The CDR3 DNA sequence: TGTGCCAGCAGCTTGTCTCTGGGAAATCAGCCCCAGCATTTT. It specifies CASSLSLGNQPQHF. The chain recombines TRBV11-2 with TRBJ1-5; no reliable D call. V was pared by 3 bases and J by 4 bases, with 10 bases between. CDR1 SGHAT and CDR2 FQNNGV come from the germline V gene. The CDR3 is made up of 14 amino acids.

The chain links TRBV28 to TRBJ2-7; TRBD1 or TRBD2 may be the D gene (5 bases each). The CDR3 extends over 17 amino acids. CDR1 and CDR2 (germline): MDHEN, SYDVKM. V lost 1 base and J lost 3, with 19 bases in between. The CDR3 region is CASSLLFGRAGNYEQYF. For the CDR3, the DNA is TGTGCCAGCAGTTTATTATTTGGCAGGGCCGGGAACTACGAGCAGTACTTC.

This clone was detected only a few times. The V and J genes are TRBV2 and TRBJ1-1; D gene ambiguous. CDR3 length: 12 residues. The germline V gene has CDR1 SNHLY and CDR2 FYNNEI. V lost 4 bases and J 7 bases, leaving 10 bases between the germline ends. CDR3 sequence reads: CASSGDPVEAFF. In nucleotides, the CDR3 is TGTGCCAGCAGTGGTGATCCAGTTGAAGCTTTCTTT.

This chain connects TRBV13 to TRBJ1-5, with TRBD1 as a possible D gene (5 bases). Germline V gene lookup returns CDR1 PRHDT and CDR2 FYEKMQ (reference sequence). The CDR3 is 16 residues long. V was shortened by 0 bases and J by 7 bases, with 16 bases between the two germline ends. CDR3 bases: TGTGCCAGCAGCTTAGGCCGGCGTAGGTGGGACCAGCCCCAGCATTTT. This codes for CASSLGRRRWDQPQHF.

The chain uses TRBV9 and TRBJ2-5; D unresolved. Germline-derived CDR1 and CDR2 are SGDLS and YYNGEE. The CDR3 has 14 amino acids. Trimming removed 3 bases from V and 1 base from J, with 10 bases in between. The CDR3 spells CASSESGSQETQYF. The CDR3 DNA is TGTGCCAGCAGCGAATCGGGTTCCCAAGAGACCCAGTACTTC.

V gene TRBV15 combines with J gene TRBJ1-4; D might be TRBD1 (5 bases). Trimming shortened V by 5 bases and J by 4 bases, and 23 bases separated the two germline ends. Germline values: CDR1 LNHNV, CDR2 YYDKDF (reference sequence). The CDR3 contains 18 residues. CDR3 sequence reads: CATSGAQRGTENNEKLFF. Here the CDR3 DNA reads TGTGCCACCAGCGGCGCCCAACGCGGGACGGAGAATAATGAAAAACTGTTTTTT.

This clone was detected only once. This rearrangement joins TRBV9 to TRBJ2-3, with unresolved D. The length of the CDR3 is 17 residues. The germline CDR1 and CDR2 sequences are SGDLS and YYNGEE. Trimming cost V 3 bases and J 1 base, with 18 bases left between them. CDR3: CASSEPSEGVGTDTQYF. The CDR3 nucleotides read TGTGCCAGCAGCGAGCCCTCGGAAGGAGTGGGCACAGATACGCAGTATTTT. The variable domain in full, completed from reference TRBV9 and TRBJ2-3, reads DSGVTQTPKHLITATGQRVTLRCSPRSGDLSVYWYQQSLDQGLQFLIQYYNGEERAKGNILERFSAQQFPDLHSELNLSSLELGDSALYFCASSEPSEGVGTDTQYFGPGTRLTVL.